A selection of T cell receptor beta chains follows, all from one sample in a study of CD8+CD57+ T cells in acquired aplastic anemia. TCRdb redid the calling of the reads with MiXCR, one entry per CDR3 protein. The sample lists fewer than 200,000 distinct CDR3 sequences; around 50% were seen once. Sequenced input: sorted CD4+, CD8+, or CD8+CD57+ T cells (not recorded which) from PBMCs. The receptor source for this set is a human donor with aplastic anemia. CDR3s include the opening cysteine and the closing phenylalanine or tryptophan. The D gene is left open where the match is weak. The listing skips clone size in some rows; elsewhere it reads once, few, many or a size class.

cdr3_aa	cdr3_nt	d_call	v_call	clone_size	j_call
CATSRGTDSGNTIYF	TGTGCCACCAGCAGAGGGACAGACTCTGGAAACACCATATATTTT	-	TRBV15	-	TRBJ1-3
CSVDTAGVLTEAFF	TGCAGCGTGGATACTGCAGGGGTCCTCACTGAAGCTTTCTTT	-	TRBV29-1	-	TRBJ1-1
CASSQAFLEGHEQYF	TGCGCCAGCAGCCAAGCTTTCTTGGAGGGCCACGAGCAGTACTTC	-	TRBV4-3	-	TRBJ2-7
CAISGRTGGQETQYF	TGTGCCATCAGTGGCAGGACAGGAGGCCAAGAGACCCAGTACTTC	TRBD1	TRBV10-3	-	TRBJ2-5
CAGSFGGASGNTIYF	TGTGCCGGCAGCTTTGGGGGCGCGAGTGGAAACACCATATATTTT	-	TRBV5-6	-	TRBJ1-3
CASSWSGGANEGFF	TGTGCCAGCAGTTGGAGCGGGGGGGCCAACGAGGGGTTCTTC	TRBD2	TRBV7-3	-	TRBJ2-1
CASSEEGRGQPQHF	TGTGCCAGCAGTGAGGAGGGGCGAGGACAGCCCCAGCATTTT	-	TRBV2	-	TRBJ1-5
CASSSEGPYEQYF	TGTGCCAGCAGTTCTGAGGGACCCTACGAGCAGTACTTC	-	TRBV12-3/TRBV12-4	many	TRBJ2-7
CASSLGDRGYTF	TGTGCCAGCAGCTTAGGGGATCGTGGCTACACCTTC	-	TRBV7-9	-	TRBJ1-2
CASSESSYEQYF	TGTGCCAGCAGTGAAAGTAGCTACGAGCAGTACTTC	-	TRBV2	many	TRBJ2-7
CASSQAAGYEQYF	TGCGCCAGCAGCCAAGCAGCAGGGTACGAGCAGTACTTC	-	TRBV7-9	-	TRBJ2-7
CASSYIATATNEKLFF	TGTGCCAGCAGTTACATAGCAACAGCAACTAATGAAAAACTGTTTTTT	-	TRBV6-5	-	TRBJ1-4
CASSPNVPDTQYF	TGTGCCAGCAGCCCGAACGTCCCAGATACGCAGTATTTT	-	TRBV3-1	many	TRBJ2-3
CASSGTGGQPQHF	TGTGCCAGCAGTGGGACAGGGGGTCAGCCCCAGCATTTT	TRBD1	TRBV2	many	TRBJ1-5
CATLGTINTEAFF	TGTGCCACTCTCGGGACGATTAACACTGAAGCTTTCTTT	-	TRBV19	few	TRBJ1-1
CASSSQTTDTQYF	TGCGCCAGCAGCTCGCAAACTACCGATACGCAGTATTTT	-	TRBV5-1	-	TRBJ2-3
CAISRTALSTDTQYF	TGTGCCATCAGTCGGACGGCCCTCAGCACAGATACGCAGTATTTT	-	TRBV10-3	few	TRBJ2-3
CASSERGVSGNTIYF	TGTGCCAGCAGTGAACGGGGGGTCTCTGGAAACACCATATATTTT	-	TRBV2	-	TRBJ1-3
CASSYVNNQPQHF	TGTGCCAGCAGTTACGTCAACAATCAGCCCCAGCATTTT	-	TRBV6-5	-	TRBJ1-5
CASSIHANEKLFF	TGTGCCAGTAGTATCCACGCGAATGAAAAACTGTTTTTT	-	TRBV19	-	TRBJ1-4
CSVEPSGAYNEQFF	TGCAGCGTTGAACCAAGCGGAGCTTACAATGAGCAGTTCTTC	-	TRBV29-1	-	TRBJ2-1
CAWTSRARGDQPQHF	TGTGCCTGGACCTCAAGGGCGAGGGGAGATCAGCCCCAGCATTTT	-	TRBV30	few	TRBJ1-5
CASSPRDTQETQYF	TGTGCCAGCAGCCCCCGGGACACCCAAGAGACCCAGTACTTC	-	TRBV14	many	TRBJ2-5
CASSPGLAGGQNEQYF	TGTGCCAGCAGCCCGGGACTAGCGGGGGGGCAGAATGAGCAGTACTTC	TRBD2	TRBV11-2	-	TRBJ2-7
CASSLMGETDGYTF	TGTGCCAGCAGCTTAATGGGTGAAACCGATGGCTACACCTTC	-	TRBV7-3	many	TRBJ1-2
CATSVGGKEQYF	TGTGCCACCAGTGTGGGGGGGAAGGAGCAGTACTTC	TRBD2	TRBV24-1	many	TRBJ2-7
CASSYRLRRQPQETQYF	TGTGCCAGCAGCTACCGCTTAAGAAGACAGCCCCAAGAGACCCAGTACTTC	-	TRBV11-2	many	TRBJ2-5
CASSLSSGQGNTGELFF	TGTGCCAGCAGCTTGAGCTCTGGACAGGGGAACACCGGGGAGCTGTTTTTT	TRBD1	TRBV7-3	-	TRBJ2-2
CATSRPATEQFF	TGTGCCACCAGCAGACCCGCGACGGAGCAGTTCTTC	-	TRBV15	-	TRBJ2-1
CASSTDGGPGELFF	TGCGCCAGCAGCACGGACGGGGGTCCTGGGGAGCTGTTTTTT	-	TRBV5-1	many	TRBJ2-2
CASSRAGLAEYNEQFF	TGTGCCAGCAGCCGAGCGGGGCTAGCGGAGTACAATGAGCAGTTCTTC	TRBD2	TRBV11-1	-	TRBJ2-1
CASSQGYFLSNTEAFF	TGTGCCAGCAGCCAAGGGTACTTCCTTTCGAACACTGAAGCTTTCTTT	-	TRBV3-1	few	TRBJ1-1
CSARTDWDEQFF	TGCAGTGCTCGAACAGACTGGGATGAGCAGTTCTTC	-	TRBV20-1	-	TRBJ2-1
CASSATGLGGYTF	TGTGCCAGCAGCGCGACAGGCCTCGGGGGCTACACCTTC	-	TRBV14	-	TRBJ1-2
CASSRNSQGEEQYF	TGTGCCAGCTCGCGTAACTCCCAGGGCGAAGAGCAGTACTTC	-	TRBV18	few	TRBJ2-7
CASTLQGASYNSPLHF	TGTGCCAGCACTCTACAGGGAGCGTCCTATAATTCACCCCTCCACTTT	-	TRBV2	many	TRBJ1-6
CAISEAGRGSGGYTF	TGTGCCATCAGTGAGGCGGGCAGGGGATCGGGTGGCTACACCTTC	-	TRBV10-3	once	TRBJ1-2
CASSEGRTNQPQHF	TGTGCCAGCAGTGAAGGGCGGACCAATCAGCCCCAGCATTTT	-	TRBV2	-	TRBJ1-5
CASSLEGFKETQYF	TGCGCCAGCAGCTTGGAAGGCTTTAAGGAGACCCAGTACTTC	-	TRBV5-1	many	TRBJ2-5
CSARVAGPGGLNYGYTF	TGCAGTGCTAGAGTTGCGGGCCCAGGGGGCCTTAACTATGGCTACACCTTC	TRBD1	TRBV20-1	many	TRBJ1-2
CSARPGQTSYEQYF	TGCAGTGCTAGACCGGGACAGACCTCCTACGAGCAGTACTTC	TRBD1	TRBV20-1	once	TRBJ2-7
CASSEGWGRAPEAFF	TGTGCCAGCAGTGAAGGCTGGGGGCGGGCCCCTGAAGCTTTCTTT	-	TRBV2	once	TRBJ1-1
CASKWQRVAEAFF	TGTGCCAGTAAATGGCAGAGGGTCGCTGAAGCTTTCTTT	-	TRBV2	-	TRBJ1-1
CAISESVTLSPEQYF	TGTGCCATCAGTGAGTCGGTAACACTGTCCCCCGAGCAGTACTTC	-	TRBV10-3	-	TRBJ2-7
CASSHAGDTQYF	TGTGCCAGCAGCCACGCCGGAGATACGCAGTATTTT	-	TRBV7-9	-	TRBJ2-3
CASSFATGGYEQYF	TGTGCCAGCAGCTTCGCTACAGGGGGATACGAGCAGTACTTC	TRBD1	TRBV7-9	-	TRBJ2-7
CASSLGQGLDTQYF	TGCGCCAGCAGCCTAGGACAGGGCCTAGATACGCAGTATTTT	TRBD1	TRBV5-1	many	TRBJ2-3
CAISEPGASGTDTQYF	TGTGCCATCAGTGAGCCTGGAGCGAGCGGCACAGATACGCAGTATTTT	-	TRBV10-3	-	TRBJ2-3
CASSYSRGSDTQYF	TGTGCCAGCAGTTATTCGAGGGGATCGGATACGCAGTATTTT	-	TRBV6-5	-	TRBJ2-3
CATSDGAGRGEQYF	TGTGCCACCAGTGATGGGGCAGGGCGGGGCGAGCAGTACTTC	-	TRBV24-1	many	TRBJ2-7
CATSDLGVEGTQYF	TGTGCCACCAGTGACTTGGGGGTGGAGGGGACCCAGTACTTC	-	TRBV24-1	-	TRBJ2-5
CASSRAGKAQGEQYF	TGTGCCAGCAGTCGCGCTGGTAAAGCACAAGGCGAGCAGTACTTC	-	TRBV2	many	TRBJ2-7
CASSGLDGVYNEQFF	TGTGCCAGCAGTGGCCTAGACGGGGTGTACAATGAGCAGTTCTTC	-	TRBV25-1	-	TRBJ2-1
CATSDRAISSTDTQYF	TGCGCCACCTCAGACAGGGCCATTTCTAGCACAGATACGCAGTATTTT	TRBD1	TRBV10-2	-	TRBJ2-3
CSVGGRVGEQYF	TGCAGCGTTGGTGGCAGGGTTGGCGAGCAGTACTTC	-	TRBV29-1	-	TRBJ2-7
CASRPTSGYEQYF	TGTGCCAGCAGACCGACTAGCGGGTACGAGCAGTACTTC	TRBD2	TRBV6-1	many	TRBJ2-7